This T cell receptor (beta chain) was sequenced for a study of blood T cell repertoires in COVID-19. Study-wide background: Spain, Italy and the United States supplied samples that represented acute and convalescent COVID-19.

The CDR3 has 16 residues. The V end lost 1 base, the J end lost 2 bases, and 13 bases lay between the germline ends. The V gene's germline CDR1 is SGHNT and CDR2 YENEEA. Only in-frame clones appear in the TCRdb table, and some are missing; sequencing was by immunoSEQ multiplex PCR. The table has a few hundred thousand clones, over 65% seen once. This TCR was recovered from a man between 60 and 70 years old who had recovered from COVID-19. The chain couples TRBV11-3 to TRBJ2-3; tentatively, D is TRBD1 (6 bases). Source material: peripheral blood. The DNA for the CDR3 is TGTGCCAGCAGCTTAGGCCGAACAGGGAACACAGATACGCAGTATTTT. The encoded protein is CASSLGRTGNTDTQYF.